This T cell receptor (beta chain) was retrieved from a study of T cell changes during pregnancy in multiple sclerosis. Per germline, CDR1 MNHNY and CDR2 SVGAGI (reference sequence). V lost 6 bases, J lost 1 base, and 16 bases lay in between. This CDR3 contains 16 residues. The method was immunoSEQ multiplex PCR; TCRdb's version includes in-frame clones alone and lacks a portion of them. The sample includes under 110,000 clones, about 90% of them seen just once. The J gene is TRBJ1-5, the V gene TRBV6-6, with D tentatively TRBD1 (6 bases). This TCR derives from a female donor with multiple sclerosis, enrolled in a pregnancy study. Sequencing was performed on peripheral blood, taken in the second trimester of pregnancy. The CDR3 loop reads CASSQSQGPSNQPQHF. In DNA form, the CDR3 reads TGTGCCAGCAGCCAGTCACAGGGACCGAGCAATCAGCCCCAGCATTTT.